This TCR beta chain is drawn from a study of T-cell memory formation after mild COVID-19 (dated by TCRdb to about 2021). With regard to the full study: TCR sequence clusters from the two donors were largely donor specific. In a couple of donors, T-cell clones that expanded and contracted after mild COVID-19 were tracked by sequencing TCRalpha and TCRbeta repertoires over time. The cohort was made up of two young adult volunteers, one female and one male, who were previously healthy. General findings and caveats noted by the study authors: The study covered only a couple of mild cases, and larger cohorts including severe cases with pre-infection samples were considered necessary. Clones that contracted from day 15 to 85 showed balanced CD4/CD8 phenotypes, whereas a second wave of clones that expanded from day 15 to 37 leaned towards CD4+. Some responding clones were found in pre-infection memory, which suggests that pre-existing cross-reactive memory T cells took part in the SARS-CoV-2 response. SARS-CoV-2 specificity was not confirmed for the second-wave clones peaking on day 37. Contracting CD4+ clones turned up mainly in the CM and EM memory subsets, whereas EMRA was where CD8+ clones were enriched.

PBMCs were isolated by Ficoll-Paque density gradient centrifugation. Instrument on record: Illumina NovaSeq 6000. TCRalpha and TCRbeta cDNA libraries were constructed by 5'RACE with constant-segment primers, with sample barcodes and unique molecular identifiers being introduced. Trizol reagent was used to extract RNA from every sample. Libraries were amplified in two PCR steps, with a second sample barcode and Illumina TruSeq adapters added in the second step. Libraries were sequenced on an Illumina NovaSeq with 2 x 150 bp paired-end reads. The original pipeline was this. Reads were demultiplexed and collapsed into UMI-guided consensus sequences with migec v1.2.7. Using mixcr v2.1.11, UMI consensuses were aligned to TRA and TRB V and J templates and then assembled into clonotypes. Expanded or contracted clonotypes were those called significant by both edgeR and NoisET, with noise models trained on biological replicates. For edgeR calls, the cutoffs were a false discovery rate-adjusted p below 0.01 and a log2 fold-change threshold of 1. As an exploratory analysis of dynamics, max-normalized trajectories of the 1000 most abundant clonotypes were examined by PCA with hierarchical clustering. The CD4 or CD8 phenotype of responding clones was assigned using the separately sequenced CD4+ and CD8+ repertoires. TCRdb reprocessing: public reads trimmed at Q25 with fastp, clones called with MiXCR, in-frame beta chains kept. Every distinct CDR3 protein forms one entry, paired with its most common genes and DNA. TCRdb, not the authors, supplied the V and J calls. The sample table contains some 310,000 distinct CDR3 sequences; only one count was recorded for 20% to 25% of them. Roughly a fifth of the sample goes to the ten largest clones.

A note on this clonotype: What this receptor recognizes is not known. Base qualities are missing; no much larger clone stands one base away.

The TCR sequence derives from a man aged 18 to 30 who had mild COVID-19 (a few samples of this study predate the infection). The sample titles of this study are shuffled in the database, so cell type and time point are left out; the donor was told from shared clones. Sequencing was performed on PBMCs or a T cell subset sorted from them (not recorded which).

The DNA reads TGTGCCACCAGTGATACCTCGGGGGGCACTGAAGCTTTCTTT. The translation is CATSDTSGGTEAFF. The chain uses TRBV24-1 and TRBJ1-1; a tentative D call is TRBD1 (5 bases match). V sheds 3 bases and J sheds 4 bases, leaving 11 bases between their ends. The CDR3 has 14 amino acids, counting the end cysteine and phenylalanine. Only the CDR3 region is kept as DNA, spanning 42 bases read in frame from base 1. The CDR1 and CDR2 encoded by the germline V gene are KGHDR and SFDVKD.